One and the same sample provided the 12 T cell receptor beta chains below, sequenced in a study of cytomegalovirus exposure and HLA in healthy donors. PCR employed 60 Vbeta and 13 Jbeta primers. TCRdb keeps only in-frame clones here, not all; method: immunoSEQ multiplex PCR. The sample lists 150,000 or so clones; roughly 73% were seen once. The sequencing input was PBMCs. Receptors were obtained from a woman between 18 and 29 years old in good health and CMV-seronegative.

This clone was detected only once. The J gene is TRBJ1-2, the V gene TRBV19, with D hard to call. V gave up 5 bases and J gave up 7 bases, with 17 bases separating them. The CDR3 runs 14 residues. Germline CDR1 LNHDA, CDR2 SQIVND (reference sequence). The CDR3 spells CASSPQFGIGGYTF. In DNA form, the CDR3 reads TGTGCCAGTAGTCCCCAGTTCGGGATCGGTGGCTACACCTTC.

The chain recombines TRBV7-6 with TRBJ1-5; 11 bases match TRBD1. The CDR3 loop spans 18 amino acids. J gave up 0 bases and V 3 bases, and 7 bases lay outside the gene matches. Germline V CDR1 and CDR2: SGHVS, FNYEAQ. Here the CDR3 reads CASSFSTGTGGSNQPQHF. For the CDR3, the DNA is TGTGCCAGCAGCTTCTCTACGGGGACAGGGGGTAGCAATCAGCCCCAGCATTTT.

The chain uses TRBV7-9 and TRBJ2-7; tentatively, D is TRBD1 (6 bases). The V gene's germline CDR1 is SEHNR and CDR2 FQNEAQ (reference sequence). The V gene lost 5 bases and the J gene lost 7 bases, with 24 bases spanning the gap. The CDR3 contains 16 residues. CDR3 DNA: TGTGCCAGCAGCCAAGTTCCGGGACATCGTCGAGAGGAGCAGTACTTC. As protein: CASSQVPGHRREEQYF.

The rearrangement joins TRBV10-1 to TRBJ2-1, with 8 bases that match TRBD2. Germline V lookup: CDR1 WNHNN, CDR2 SYGVQD (reference sequence). The CDR3 extends over 14 amino acids. The J segment lost 9 bases and the V segment lost 9 bases, leaving 13 bases of the junction unmatched. The CDR3 nucleotides read TGCGCCAGAAATAGACCAGCGGGAGATGGTGAGCAGTTCTTC. Amino acid sequence: CARNRPAGDGEQFF.

V usage is TRBV5-5 and J usage is TRBJ1-1; unclear D gene. The CDR3 runs 13 residues. Trimming cost V 0 bases and J 6 bases, with 9 bases left between them. CDR1 and CDR2 from the germline V gene are SGHKS and YYEKEE (reference sequence). CDR3 in DNA: TGTGCCAGCAGCTTGGACATTGGTCCTGAAGCTTTCTTT. Its protein is CASSLDIGPEAFF.

The chain recombines TRBV30 with TRBJ2-7; 7 bases map to TRBD1. CDR1 and CDR2 from the germline V gene are GTSNPN and SVGIG (reference sequence). The trim removed 4 bases at V and 0 bases at J, leaving 6 bases unmatched. The CDR3 runs 14 residues. CDR3 DNA: TGTGCCTGGAATACTGGACAGGACTCCTACGAGCAGTACTTC. As protein: CAWNTGQDSYEQYF.

This clone showed up just once. The chain joins TRBV5-8 to TRBJ2-1; 11 nucleotides align to TRBD1. Germline V gene data show CDR1 as SGHTS and CDR2 as YDEGEE. V shed 0 bases, J shed 9 bases, and the junction held 5 bases outside the gene matches. The CDR3 is made up of 15 amino acids. Here the CDR3 reads CASSLGTGGSGEQFF. The CDR3 DNA reads TGTGCCAGCAGCTTGGGGACAGGGGGCTCGGGTGAGCAGTTCTTC.

This clone was counted between two and nine times. V gene TRBV7-2 combines with J gene TRBJ1-1; TRBD1 matches at 7 bases. The CDR3 covers 16 residues. Germline V gene sequence: CDR1 SGHTA, CDR2 FQGNSA. Germline trimming cut 3 bases from V and 0 bases from J; bases unmatched to any gene: 7. The CDR3 bases are TGTGCCAGCAGCTTTCTCCCGCAGGGGGTGAACACTGAAGCTTTCTTT. Translated, it gives CASSFLPQGVNTEAFF.

The chain links TRBV27 to TRBJ1-2; TRBD1 agrees at 8 bases. The germline CDR1 and CDR2 sequences are MNHEY and SMNVEV (reference sequence). The CDR3 runs to 15 residues. The trim removed 5 bases at V and 5 bases at J, leaving 10 bases unmatched. The CDR3 protein is CASSLDRGFRYGYTF. The DNA of the CDR3 is TGTGCCAGCAGTCTCGACAGGGGTTTTCGTTATGGCTACACCTTC.

This rearrangement joins TRBV4-1 to TRBJ2-7; unclear D gene. The V end lost 4 bases, the J end lost 3 bases, and 16 bases lay between the germline ends. The germline V gene encodes CDR1 MGHRA and CDR2 YSYEKL. The CDR3 extends over 15 amino acids. Here the CDR3 reads CASSPPGSVLYEQYF. The CDR3 DNA reads as TGCGCCAGCAGCCCCCCCGGGTCGGTACTCTACGAGCAGTACTTC.

The gene calls are TRBV6-6 and TRBJ1-3; 9 nucleotides align to TRBD1. V lost 3 bases, J lost 0 bases, and 3 bases stayed unmatched. Germline V gene sequence: CDR1 MNHNY, CDR2 SVGAGI (reference sequence). There are 16 residues in the CDR3. The CDR3 DNA reads TGTGCCAGCAGTTATCGACAGGGGGGCTCTGGAAACACCATATATTTT. This codes for CASSYRQGGSGNTIYF.

This clone was observed a handful of times. This chain links TRBV18 with TRBJ1-6; D might be TRBD1 (5 bases). This CDR3 has 14 residues. V lost 9 bases to trimming and J lost 7 bases, with 16 bases between them. The germline CDR1 and CDR2 sequences are KGHSH and LQKENI. CDR3: CASSSGGGNSPLHF. The CDR3 nucleotides are TGTGCCAGTTCCTCGGGGGGAGGAAATTCACCCCTCCACTTT.